The clone carrying this T cell receptor beta chain was seen repeatedly, ten times or more. The data are from a study of neurological immune-mediated disorders. Study-level information: There were around 34 multiple sclerosis patients. Of these, approximately 31 had relapsing-remitting MS and 3 had secondary progressive MS.

Germline V gives CDR1 DFQATT, CDR2 SNEGSKA (reference sequence). The CDR3 spans 18 residues. Deletions cut 1 base from V and 0 bases from J, with 20 bases between. cDNA was made by 5'RACE with 10-nucleotide random UMIs. TCRdb used MiXCR to reprocess the 5' RACE reads, holding one entry per CDR3 protein. The sample has 65,000 to 90,000 distinct CDR3 sequences, more than 3% seen once; the top ten hold less than 5.5%. The V call is TRBV20-1, the J call TRBJ2-3, with D tentatively TRBD2 (5 bases). The receptor comes from a woman aged 45-65 years with multiple sclerosis. Sequencing used PBMCs. As DNA, the CDR3 is TGCAGTGCTAGAGTAGCGCCCTACCCCGCTACTAGCACAGATACGCAGTATTTT. Translation gives CSARVAPYPATSTDTQYF.